This TCR beta chain derives from a study of blood T cell repertoires in COVID-19. Clones were sequenced by immunoSEQ multiplex PCR, and TCRdb holds only the in-frame ones, with some missing. The sample yields about 210,000 clones, 75% to 85% seen once. Sequencing used peripheral blood. The receptor was derived from a woman aged 70-85 years with COVID-19, enrolled during active disease.

CDR3 nucleotides: TGTGCCAGCAGCCCGGGACAGGGAAACACCATATATTTT. It yields the protein CASSPGQGNTIYF. J is TRBJ1-3 and V is TRBV12-3 or TRBV12-4, with 7 bases lining up with TRBD1. Losses at the gene ends were 6 bases for V and 4 bases for J; bases not matched to a gene: 3. The CDR3 has 13 amino acids.